This T cell receptor beta chain comes out of a study of T cell responses to AZD1222 COVID-19 vaccine. Study-level background: The analysis combined second doses at about 4 or about 12 weeks.

This CDR3 has 15 amino acids. Germline V gene sequence: CDR1 MNHEY, CDR2 SMNVEV (reference sequence). Unmatched junction bases numbered 9, after V lost 4 bases and J lost 7 bases. The table came from immunoSEQ multiplex PCR; TCRdb's copy has only in-frame clones and leaves some out. Of approximately 130,000 clones listed, 75% to 90% are singletons. The clonotype comes from an adult in good health. The sample in question was peripheral blood, obtained on day 0 of AZD1222 vaccination. This chain joins TRBV27 and TRBJ1-5; TRBD1 matches at 8 bases. CDR3 region: CASSWSTGGNQPQHF. The CDR3 bases are TGTGCCAGCAGTTGGTCAACAGGGGGTAACCAGCCCCAGCATTTT.